This TCR beta chain is from a study of cytomegalovirus exposure and HLA in healthy donors. Per germline, CDR1 MDHEN and CDR2 SYDVKM. CDR3 length: 17 amino acids. The PCR was carried out with 60 Vbeta primers and 13 Jbeta primers. Assay: immunoSEQ multiplex PCR; the TCRdb copy retains only in-frame clones and omits some. The sample consists of around 140,000 clones, approximately 81% of them appearing once. The TCR originated in a male donor in good health and CMV-seronegative. The gene calls are TRBV28 and TRBJ2-5; TRBD1 is a possible D gene (6 bases). The J call may be incorrect, as the DNA end agrees better with TRBJ2-7. Sequenced material: PBMCs. CDR3 protein: CASSSPVRQESSYEQYF. The CDR3 bases are TGTGCCAGCAGTTCACCAGTTAGACAGGAGAGCTCCTACGAGCAGTACTTC.